The text below deals with one TCR beta chain. No antigen is known for it. The TCR beta libraries used approximately 2 micrograms of genomic DNA that came from cryopreserved PBMCs. This sample is drawn from a study of cytotoxic CD8 clonotypes in ibrutinib-treated CLL. Overall study: Mean yields were roughly 240,000 productive templates and about 94,000 productive rearrangements per sample.

The repertoire was sequenced with immunoSEQ multiplex PCR; TCRdb's copy has only in-frame clones and lacks some. The sample includes about 40,000 clones, around 63% of them seen just once. Whole-study results and caveats: Public clonotypes were uncommon and contracted or stayed stable on treatment.

Trimming stripped 1 base from V and 5 bases from J, with 14 bases between. CDR3 length equals 15 residues. CDR1 and CDR2 from the germline V gene are MDHEN and SYDVKM. This receptor was taken from a human donor with chronic lymphocytic leukemia. The sequencing used PBMCs, collected at disease progression, from a patient treated with ibrutinib. The V call is TRBV28, the J call TRBJ1-2; perhaps TRBD1 as D (5 bases). CDR3 coding DNA: TGTGCCAGCAGTTTATCCTCCCGGGGGTGGTATGGCTACACCTTC. Its translation is CASSLSSRGWYGYTF.